This T cell receptor beta chain was retrieved from a study of T-cell reconstitution after alpha-beta-depleted transplantation in children. Unique molecular identifiers were built into the TCRbeta library. A single record per CDR3 protein comes from TCRdb applying MiXCR to the PCR reads. The table has about 360,000 distinct CDR3 sequences, 10% to 15% seen once. This clonotype came up a few times. One end of the junction is discordant with germline, which a read error may explain. The material was PBMCs, obtained from the stem cell graft. The TCR sequence derives from a human donor who donated a stem cell graft to a child with Fanconi anemia.

In DNA form, the CDR3 reads TGTGCCAGCTCACCACCGGACGGACAGAGTGACTTC. Translating it yields CASSPPDGQSDF. The genes are TRBV18 and TRBJ2-5; a weak D match, TRBD1 (6 bases). Germline CDR1 reads KGHSH; CDR2 reads LQKENI. This CDR3 contains 12 residues.